The rows below give T cell receptor beta chains drawn from one sample of a study of control samples from healthy donors and cancer patients. TCRdb's table, derived via immunoSEQ multiplex PCR, lists solely in-frame clones and lacks some. In the table there are about 94,000 clones, approximately 90% of which are singletons. Input material: blood. The receptor source for this set is a woman aged 18-29 years in good health. The CDR3 runs from the conserved cysteine through the conserved F or W. The D gene is left open where the match is weak. Only some rows state a clone size, as once, few, many or a class for expanded clones.

TRBJ1-2	.	TRBV12-3/TRBV12-4	.	12	CATSLGPRGYTF	TGTGCCACTTCCTTAGGCCCGCGAGGCTACACCTTC
TRBJ2-6	.	TRBV19	.	15	CASMASSSGANVLTF	TGTGCCAGTATGGCATCCTCTTCGGGGGCCAACGTCCTGACTTTC
TRBJ2-1	.	TRBV29-1	.	13	CSGMRGSYNEQFF	TGCAGCGGTATGAGGGGCTCCTACAATGAGCAGTTCTTC
TRBJ1-1	.	TRBV5-4	.	15	CASSLILRGRSEAFF	TGTGCCAGCAGCTTAATTCTCAGGGGTCGTTCTGAAGCTTTCTTT
TRBJ1-1	.	TRBV29-1	.	15	CSAVWGRRGNTEAFF	TGCAGCGCGGTCTGGGGGCGGAGAGGGAACACTGAAGCTTTCTTT
TRBJ1-6	TRBD1	TRBV6-6	once	15	CASSYPTGSNSPLHF	TGTGCCAGCAGTTACCCGACAGGGAGCAATTCACCCCTCCACTTT
TRBJ1-5	.	TRBV2	few	11	CASRANQPQHF	TGTGCCAGCAGGGCAAATCAGCCCCAGCATTTT
TRBJ1-1	.	TRBV6-5	.	15	CASSYSVGEGTEAFF	TGTGCCAGCAGTTACTCGGTTGGGGAGGGGACTGAAGCTTTCTTT
TRBJ2-7	TRBD1	TRBV18	.	14	CASSTRQGAREQYF	TGTGCCAGCTCAACCAGACAGGGGGCGCGGGAGCAGTACTTC
TRBJ2-1	.	TRBV12-3/TRBV12-4	.	13	CASSLQGRNEQFF	TGTGCCAGCAGTTTACAGGGTCGAAATGAGCAGTTCTTC
TRBJ1-1	.	TRBV2	.	11	CATQSSDEAFF	TGTGCCACCCAGAGCAGTGATGAAGCTTTCTTT
TRBJ2-2	.	TRBV3-1/TRBV3-2	.	16	CASSQDWNTNTGELFF	TGTGCCAGCAGCCAAGATTGGAACACGAACACCGGGGAGCTGTTTTTT
TRBJ1-1	.	TRBV10-3	.	13	CAISDREYTEAFF	TGTGCCATCAGTGATCGGGAGTACACTGAAGCTTTCTTT
TRBJ1-1	TRBD1	TRBV5-6	once	14	CASSGTGENTEAFF	TGTGCCAGCAGCGGAACAGGGGAGAACACTGAAGCTTTCTTT
TRBJ1-1	.	TRBV19	.	15	CASSIQEPLRREAFF	TGTGCCAGTAGTATACAGGAACCTCTCCGTCGTGAAGCTTTCTTT
TRBJ2-1	TRBD2	TRBV5-8	.	18	CASSLMLLVAGGFNEQFF	TGTGCCAGCAGCTTGATGTTGTTGGTAGCGGGGGGGTTCAATGAGCAGTTCTTC
TRBJ1-1	.	TRBV7-9	.	18	CASSRRGAAHEMNTEAFF	TGTGCCAGCAGCCGCAGAGGGGCTGCCCATGAGATGAACACTGAAGCTTTCTTT
TRBJ2-6	.	TRBV2	.	18	CASSESWYRSSGANVLTF	TGTGCCAGCAGTGAAAGTTGGTACAGGAGCTCTGGGGCCAACGTCCTGACTTTC
TRBJ1-4	TRBD1	TRBV6-5	.	13	CASSYSSGGKLFF	TGTGCCAGCAGTTACTCGTCAGGGGGTAAACTGTTTTTT
TRBJ2-1	.	TRBV4-1	once	13	CASSATAYNEQFF	TGCGCCAGCAGCGCGACAGCGTACAATGAGCAGTTCTTC
TRBJ1-2	.	TRBV29-1	.	13	CSVEEGVGTGYTF	TGCAGCGTTGAGGAAGGAGTGGGGACAGGCTACACCTTC